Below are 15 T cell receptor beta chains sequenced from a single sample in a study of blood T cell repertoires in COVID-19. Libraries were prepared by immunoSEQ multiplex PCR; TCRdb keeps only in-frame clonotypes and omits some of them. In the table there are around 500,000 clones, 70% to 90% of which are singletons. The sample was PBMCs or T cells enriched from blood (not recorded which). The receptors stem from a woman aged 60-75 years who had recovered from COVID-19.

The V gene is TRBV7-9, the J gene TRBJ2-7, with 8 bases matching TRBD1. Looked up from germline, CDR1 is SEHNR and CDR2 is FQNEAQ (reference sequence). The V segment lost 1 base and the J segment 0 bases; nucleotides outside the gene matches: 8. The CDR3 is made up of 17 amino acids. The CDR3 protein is CASSLGQGTLSSYEQYF. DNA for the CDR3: TGTGCCAGCAGCTTAGGACAGGGGACCTTAAGCTCCTACGAGCAGTACTTC. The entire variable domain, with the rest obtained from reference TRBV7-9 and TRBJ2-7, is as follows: DTGVSQNPRHKITKRGQNVTFRCDPISEHNRLYWYRQTLGQGPEFLTYFQNEAQLEKSRLLSDRFSAERPKGSFSTLEIQRTEQGDSAMYLCASSLGQGTLSSYEQYFGPGTRLTVT.

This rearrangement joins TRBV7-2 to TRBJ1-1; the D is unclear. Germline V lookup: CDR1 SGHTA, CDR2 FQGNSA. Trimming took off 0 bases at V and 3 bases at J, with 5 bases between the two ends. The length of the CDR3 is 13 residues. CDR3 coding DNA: TGTGCCAGCAGCTTAGCCTCTTACACTGAAGCTTTCTTT. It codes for CASSLASYTEAFF.

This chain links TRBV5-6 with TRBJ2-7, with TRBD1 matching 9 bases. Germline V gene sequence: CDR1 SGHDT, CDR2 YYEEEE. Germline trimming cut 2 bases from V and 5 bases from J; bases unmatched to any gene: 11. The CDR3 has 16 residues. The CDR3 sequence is CASSFSTGTGLHEQYF. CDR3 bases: TGTGCCAGCAGCTTTTCGACCGGGACAGGGCTCCACGAGCAGTACTTC. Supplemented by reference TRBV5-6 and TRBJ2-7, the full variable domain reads DAGVTQSPTHLIKTRGQQVTLRCSPKSGHDTVSWYQQALGQGPQFIFQYYEEEERQRGNFPDRFSGHQFPNYSSELNVNALLLGDSALYLCASSFSTGTGLHEQYFGPGTRLTVT.

CDR3 DNA sequence: TGTGCCACCGCTCGGGATAATTCACCCCTCCACTTT. This sequence encodes CATARDNSPLHF. The chain has TRBV7-9 and TRBJ1-6; no clear D gene. The CDR3 consists of 12 residues. V was pared by 10 bases and J by 5 bases, with 9 bases between. Germline V gives CDR1 SEHNR, CDR2 FQNEAQ (reference sequence).

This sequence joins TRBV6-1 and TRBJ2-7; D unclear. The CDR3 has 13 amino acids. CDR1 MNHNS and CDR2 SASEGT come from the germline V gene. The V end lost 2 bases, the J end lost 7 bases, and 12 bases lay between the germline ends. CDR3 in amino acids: CASSESYPREQYV. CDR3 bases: TGTGCCAGCAGTGAAAGCTATCCGCGGGAGCAGTACGTC.

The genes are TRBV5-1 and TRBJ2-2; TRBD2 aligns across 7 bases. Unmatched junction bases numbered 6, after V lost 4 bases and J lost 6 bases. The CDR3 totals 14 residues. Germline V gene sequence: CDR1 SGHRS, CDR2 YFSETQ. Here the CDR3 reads CASSPQTSAGELFF. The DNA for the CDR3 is TGCGCCAGCAGCCCTCAAACTAGCGCCGGGGAGCTGTTTTTT.

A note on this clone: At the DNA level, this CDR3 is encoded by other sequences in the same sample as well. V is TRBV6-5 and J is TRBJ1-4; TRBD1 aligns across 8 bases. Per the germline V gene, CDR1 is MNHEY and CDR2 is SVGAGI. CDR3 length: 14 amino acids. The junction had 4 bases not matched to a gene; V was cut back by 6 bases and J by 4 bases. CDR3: CASRRTGINEKLFF. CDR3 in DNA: TGTGCCAGCAGGAGGACAGGGATTAATGAAAAACTGTTTTTT.

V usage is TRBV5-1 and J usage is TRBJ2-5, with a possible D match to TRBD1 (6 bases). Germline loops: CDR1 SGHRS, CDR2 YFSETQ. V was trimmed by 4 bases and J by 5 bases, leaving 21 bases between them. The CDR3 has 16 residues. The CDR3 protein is CASSASGAHERETQYF. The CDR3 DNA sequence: TGCGCCAGCAGCGCCTCAGGGGCACATGAGAGGGAGACCCAGTACTTC.

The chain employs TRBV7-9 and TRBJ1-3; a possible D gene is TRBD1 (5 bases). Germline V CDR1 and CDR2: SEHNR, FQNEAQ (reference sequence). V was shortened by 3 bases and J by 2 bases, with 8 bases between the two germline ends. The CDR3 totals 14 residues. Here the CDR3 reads CASSFAGTGNTIYF. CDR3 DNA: TGTGCCAGCAGCTTTGCAGGGACTGGAAACACCATATATTTT.

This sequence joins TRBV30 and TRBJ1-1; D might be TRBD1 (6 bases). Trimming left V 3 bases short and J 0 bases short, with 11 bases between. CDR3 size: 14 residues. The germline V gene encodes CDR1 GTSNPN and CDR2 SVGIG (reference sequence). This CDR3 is CAWSVGHLNTEAFF. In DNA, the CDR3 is TGTGCCTGGAGCGTGGGACACTTGAACACTGAAGCTTTCTTT.

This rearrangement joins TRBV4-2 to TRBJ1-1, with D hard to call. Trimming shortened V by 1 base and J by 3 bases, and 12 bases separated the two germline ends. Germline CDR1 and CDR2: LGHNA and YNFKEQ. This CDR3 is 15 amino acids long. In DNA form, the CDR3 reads TGTGCCAGCAGCCAAGGGATCGGAAGCGACACTGAAGCTTTCTTT. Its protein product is CASSQGIGSDTEAFF.

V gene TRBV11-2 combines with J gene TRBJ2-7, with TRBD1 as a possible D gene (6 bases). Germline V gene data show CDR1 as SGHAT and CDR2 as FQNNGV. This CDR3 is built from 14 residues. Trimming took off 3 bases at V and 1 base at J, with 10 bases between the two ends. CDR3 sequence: CASSFRDISYEQYF. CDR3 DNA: TGTGCCAGCAGCTTCCGGGACATTTCCTACGAGCAGTACTTC.

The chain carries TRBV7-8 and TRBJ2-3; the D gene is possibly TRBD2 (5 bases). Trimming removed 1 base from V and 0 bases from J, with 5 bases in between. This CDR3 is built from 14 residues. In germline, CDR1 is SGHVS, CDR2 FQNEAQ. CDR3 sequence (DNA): TGTGCCAGCAGCTTAGAGCGGAGCACAGATACGCAGTATTTT. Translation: CASSLERSTDTQYF.

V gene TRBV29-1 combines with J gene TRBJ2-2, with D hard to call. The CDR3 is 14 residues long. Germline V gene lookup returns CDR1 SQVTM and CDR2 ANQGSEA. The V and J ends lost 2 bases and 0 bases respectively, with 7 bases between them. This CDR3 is CSVEYRSNTGELFF. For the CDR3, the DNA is TGCAGCGTTGAATACAGATCGAACACCGGGGAGCTGTTTTTT.

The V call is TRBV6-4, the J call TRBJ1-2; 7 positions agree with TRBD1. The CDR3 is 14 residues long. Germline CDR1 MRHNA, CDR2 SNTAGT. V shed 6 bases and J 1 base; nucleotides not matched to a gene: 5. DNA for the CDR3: TGTGCCAGCAGCAACAGGGGAATTAACTATGGCTACACCTTC. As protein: CASSNRGINYGYTF.